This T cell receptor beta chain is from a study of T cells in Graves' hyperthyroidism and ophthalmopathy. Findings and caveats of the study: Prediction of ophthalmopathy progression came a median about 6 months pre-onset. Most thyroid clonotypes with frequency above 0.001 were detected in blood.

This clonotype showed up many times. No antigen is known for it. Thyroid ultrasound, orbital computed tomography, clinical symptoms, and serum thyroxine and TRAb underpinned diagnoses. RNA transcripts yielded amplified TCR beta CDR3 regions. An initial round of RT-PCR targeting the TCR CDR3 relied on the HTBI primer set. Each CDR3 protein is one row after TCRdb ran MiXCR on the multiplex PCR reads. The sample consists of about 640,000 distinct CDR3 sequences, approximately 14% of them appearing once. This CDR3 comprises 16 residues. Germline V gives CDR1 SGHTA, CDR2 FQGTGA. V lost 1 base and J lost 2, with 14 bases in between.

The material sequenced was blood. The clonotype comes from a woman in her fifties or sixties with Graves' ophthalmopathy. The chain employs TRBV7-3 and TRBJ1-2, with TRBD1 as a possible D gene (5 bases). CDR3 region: CASSLRVQGVNYGYTF. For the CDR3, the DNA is TGTGCCAGCAGCTTAAGGGTGCAGGGAGTGAACTATGGCTACACCTTC.